The present TCR beta chain was sequenced within a study of blood T cell repertoires in COVID-19. Whole-study context: PBMCs, B-cell-depleted T cells, or T cells were the source of the cDNA or gDNA that made up the material.

Assay used: immunoSEQ multiplex PCR; TCRdb lists only in-frame clones, some missing. This sample carries 50,000 to 65,000 clones, around 90% of them seen once, and the ten largest clones take approximately 3.4%. V lost 4 bases and J lost 0, with 14 bases in between. Germline V gives CDR1 SGDLS, CDR2 YYNGEE. This CDR3 region has 16 residues. This receptor was identified in a middle-aged man with active COVID-19. The chain carries TRBV9 and TRBJ2-4; a weak D match, TRBD1 (5 bases). Specimen: peripheral blood. The CDR3 protein is CASSPQPGLAKNIQYF. In DNA form, the CDR3 reads TGTGCCAGCAGCCCTCAACCAGGGTTAGCCAAAAACATTCAGTACTTC.